The next 23 T cell receptor beta chains were all read from a single sample in a study of blood T cell repertoires in COVID-19. Produced via immunoSEQ multiplex PCR; TCRdb's table is partial and in-frame only. Here the sample spans 150,000 to 200,000 clones, more than 70% being singletons. The sample comprised PBMCs or T cells enriched from blood (not recorded which). All receptors come from a man aged 40-49 years who had recovered from COVID-19.

The chain is built from TRBV5-4 and TRBJ1-1; D unclear. CDR3 size: 14 residues. Germline V gives CDR1 SGHNT, CDR2 YYREEE (reference sequence). V shed 4 bases and J shed 2 bases, with 12 bases lying between them. The CDR3 is CASSKAQENTEAFF. CDR3 DNA sequence: TGTGCCAGCAGCAAAGCCCAGGAAAACACTGAAGCTTTCTTT.

This chain links TRBV7-9 with TRBJ1-4; 10 nucleotides agree with TRBD1. Germline CDR1 is SEHNR and CDR2 is FQNEAQ (reference sequence). The length of the CDR3 is 16 residues. V trimming: 1 base; J trimming: 5 bases; junction bases outside the gene matches: 4. The chain's CDR3 is CASSLGGGQGNEKLFF. The CDR3 nucleotides are TGTGCCAGCAGCTTAGGCGGGGGACAGGGGAATGAAAAACTGTTTTTT.

J is TRBJ1-6 and V is TRBV4-2; D unresolved. The V and J ends lost 0 bases and 10 bases respectively, with 13 bases between them. The CDR3 length is 15 residues. Germline loops: CDR1 LGHNA, CDR2 YNFKEQ. The CDR3 DNA sequence: TGTGCCAGCAGCCAAGAGACGGAGGGCCAATCACCCCTCCACTTT. It codes for CASSQETEGQSPLHF.

The chain couples TRBV30 to TRBJ2-5; D is possibly TRBD1 (7 bases). Looked up from germline, CDR1 is GTSNPN and CDR2 is SVGIG (reference sequence). This CDR3 spans 13 amino acids. V shed 3 bases and J shed 4 bases, with 12 bases lying between them. This CDR3 reads CAWSGGQLETQYF. The CDR3 coding sequence is TGTGCCTGGAGCGGGGGACAGTTAGAGACCCAGTACTTC.

The V call is TRBV6-5, the J call TRBJ2-5, with D perhaps matching TRBD2 (6 bases). This CDR3 comprises 14 residues. Trimming shortened V by 5 bases and J by 5 bases, and 15 bases separated the two germline ends. The germline V gene encodes CDR1 MNHEY and CDR2 SVGAGI. Here the CDR3 DNA reads TGTGCCAGCAGTCCTGGGGGGTTGGGGGAGACCCAGTACTTC. The encoded protein is CASSPGGLGETQYF.

The V call is TRBV7-2, the J call TRBJ1-6, with D unresolved. Trimming took off 5 bases at V and 7 bases at J, with 6 bases between the two ends. Germline V gene data show CDR1 as SGHTA and CDR2 as FQGNSA. There are 12 residues in the CDR3. The DNA for the CDR3 is TGTGCCAGCAGCGGCAAGAATTCACCCCTCCACTTT. Translating gives CASSGKNSPLHF.

V is TRBV5-1 and J is TRBJ1-6; D call uncertain. The CDR3 runs to 13 residues. The germline V and J ends were trimmed by 0 bases and 16 bases, with 14 bases remaining between them. Germline-derived CDR1 and CDR2 are SGHRS and YFSETQ. The CDR3 protein is CASSLDSTLALHF. DNA of the CDR3: TGCGCCAGCAGCTTGGATTCTACACTAGCTCTCCACTTT.

The rearrangement links TRBV7-3 to TRBJ2-2, with a weak D call TRBD2 (5 bases). The CDR3 has 14 residues. Germline V gene data show CDR1 as SGHTA and CDR2 as FQGTGA. The V end was cut by 4 bases, the J end by 8 bases, with 14 bases between. CDR3 DNA: TGTGCCAGCAGCTCGGGATCCCCAAGGGGGGAGCTGTTTTTT. Its translation: CASSSGSPRGELFF.

The chain joins TRBV5-3 to TRBJ1-5, with 7 nucleotides matching TRBD1. TRBV5-3 is classed as an ORF, of uncertain function. V was pared by 4 bases and J by 5 bases, with 9 bases of the junction left unmatched. The length of the CDR3 is 15 residues. CDR3 DNA: TGTGCCAGAAGCACCATAAGGGACAGTCATCAGCCCCAGCATTTT. Translated, it gives CARSTIRDSHQPQHF.

V usage is TRBV19 and J usage is TRBJ1-1; 9 bases line up with TRBD1. CDR1 LNHDA and CDR2 SQIVND come from the germline V gene (reference sequence). J was trimmed by 4 bases and V by 7 bases; bases with no gene match: 4. The CDR3 covers 13 residues. CDR3 sequence reads: CASTLTGGTEAFF. CDR3 in DNA: TGTGCCAGTACCCTGACAGGGGGCACTGAAGCTTTCTTT.

V usage is TRBV10-3 and J usage is TRBJ2-1, with D tentatively TRBD1 (5 bases). CDR1 is ENHRY and CDR2 is SYGVKD in the germline V gene. The V end was cut by 4 bases, the J end by 2 bases, with 12 bases between. The CDR3 sequence is 15 residues long. This CDR3 is CAISGGQGAYNEQFF. CDR3 sequence (DNA): TGTGCCATCAGTGGCGGTCAAGGGGCCTACAATGAGCAGTTCTTC.

The J gene is TRBJ2-5, the V gene TRBV19; 7 nucleotides match TRBD2. J gave up 4 bases and V 7 bases, and 3 bases lay outside the gene matches. The CDR3 consists of 12 residues. Germline CDR1 LNHDA, CDR2 SQIVND (reference sequence). CDR3 coding DNA: TGTGCCAGTAAAGGGACTACAGAGACCCAGTACTTC. Residues: CASKGTTETQYF.

This clone appeared a few times. The chain is built from TRBV19 and TRBJ1-1; 7 bases line up with TRBD1. The CDR3 totals 15 residues. Germline loops: CDR1 LNHDA, CDR2 SQIVND (reference sequence). V gave up 2 bases and J gave up 4 bases; unmatched junction bases: 7. The CDR3 nucleotides are TGTGCCAGTAGTATAAGGGACAGTGCGGGCACTGAAGCTTTCTTT. This encodes CASSIRDSAGTEAFF. The variable domain in full, completed from reference TRBV19 and TRBJ1-1, reads DGGITQSPKYLFRKEGQNVTLSCEQNLNHDAMYWYRQDPGQGLRLIYYSQIVNDFQKGDIAEGYSVSREKKESFPLTVTSAQKNPTAFYLCASSIRDSAGTEAFFGQGTRLTVV.

The rearrangement links TRBV13 to TRBJ1-1; 7 bases are a match to TRBD1. Unmatched junction bases numbered 3, after V lost 6 bases and J lost 5 bases. This CDR3 has 12 residues. Germline CDR1 reads PRHDT; CDR2 reads FYEKMQ (reference sequence). This CDR3 is CASSNRGTEAFF. Here the CDR3 DNA reads TGTGCCAGCAGTAACAGGGGAACTGAAGCTTTCTTT.

The chain is built from TRBV11-2 and TRBJ1-5; 9 bases fit TRBD1. This CDR3 comprises 16 residues. With 5 bases clipped from V and 9 bases from J, the junction kept 14 bases outside the gene matches. In germline, CDR1 is SGHAT, CDR2 FQNNGV. For the CDR3, the DNA is TGTGCCAGCAGCCCGTTAGGGGACAGGGTAAGTTGGCCCCAGCATTTT. This sequence encodes CASSPLGDRVSWPQHF. Variable domain in full (rest from reference TRBV11-2 and TRBJ1-5): EAGVAQSPRYKIIEKRQSVAFWCNPISGHATLYWYQQILGQGPKLLIQFQNNGVVDDSQLPKDRFSAERLKGVDSTLKIQPAKLEDSAVYLCASSPLGDRVSWPQHFGDGTRLSIL.

The chain joins TRBV10-1 to TRBJ2-5; 8 bases are shared with TRBD1. This CDR3 is built from 15 residues. The germline V gene encodes CDR1 WNHNN and CDR2 SYGVQD (reference sequence). Trimming removed 3 bases from V and 2 bases from J; junction bases left unmatched: 5. The CDR3 sequence is CASSDDRGPQETQYF. CDR3 in DNA: TGCGCCAGCAGTGATGACAGGGGCCCGCAAGAGACCCAGTACTTC.

The gene calls are TRBV5-6 and TRBJ2-7; D unresolved. Germline-derived CDR1 and CDR2 are SGHDT and YYEEEE. Trimming pared 0 bases from V and 3 bases from J, leaving 7 bases between. The CDR3 length is 13 residues. The CDR3 here is CASSLVPFYEQYV. The DNA for the CDR3 is TGTGCCAGCAGCTTGGTCCCGTTCTACGAGCAGTACGTC.

V gene TRBV3-1 (or the pseudogene TRBV3-2) combines with J gene TRBJ1-2; TRBD1 aligns across 7 bases. V gave up 1 base and J gave up 4 bases; unmatched junction bases: 12. This CDR3 has 17 amino acids. Germline assignment: CDR1 LGHDT and CDR2 YNNKEL (reference sequence). CDR3 residues: CASSQVATGPNRYGYTF. The DNA of the CDR3 is TGTGCCAGCAGCCAAGTCGCGACAGGGCCTAACCGCTATGGCTACACCTTC.

The genes are TRBV2 and TRBJ1-4, with 7 bases matching TRBD1. The CDR3 has 13 residues. The V gene end was trimmed by 5 bases and the J gene end by 8 bases; junction bases not matched to a gene: 5. CDR1 is SNHLY, CDR2 FYNNEI, per germline. CDR3 nucleotides: TGTGCCAGCAGTCGACAGGGAAGGGAAAAACTGTTTTTT. It codes for CASSRQGREKLFF.

The chain combines TRBV5-1 with TRBJ2-7; 14 bases are shared with TRBD2. From germline, CDR1 is SGHRS and CDR2 YFSETQ. The CDR3 is 15 amino acids. The ends lost 1 base at V and 7 bases at J; junction bases unmatched: 4. The CDR3 reads CASSLLGTSGGEQYF. Here the CDR3 DNA reads TGCGCCAGCAGCTTGCTTGGGACTAGCGGGGGAGAGCAGTACTTC.

The genes are TRBV5-1 and TRBJ1-3; D is possibly TRBD1 (6 bases). Trimming removed 2 bases from V and 0 bases from J, with 12 bases in between. Germline V gene lookup returns CDR1 SGHRS and CDR2 YFSETQ. The length of the CDR3 is 16 residues. CDR3 region: CASSFTDRSSGNTIYF. CDR3 bases: TGCGCCAGCAGCTTCACCGACAGGAGCTCTGGAAACACCATATATTTT.

The V gene is TRBV7-3, the J gene TRBJ2-5; D gene ambiguous. The germline CDR1 and CDR2 sequences are SGHTA and FQGTGA. The CDR3 covers 13 residues. Trimming pared 5 bases from V and 1 base from J, leaving 8 bases between. This CDR3 is CASSAAVQETQYF. The CDR3 DNA follows: TGTGCCAGCAGCGCCGCAGTCCAAGAGACCCAGTACTTC.

CDR3 sequence (DNA): TGCGCCAGCAGCCAAACCGGGCTGGGGGCCCCACCCCTCCACTTT. This sequence encodes CASSQTGLGAPPLHF. The V and J genes are TRBV4-1 and TRBJ1-6; possible D gene TRBD1, 6 bases. Trimming cost V 2 bases and J 11 bases, with 16 bases left between them. There are 15 residues in the CDR3. Germline V lookup: CDR1 MGHRA, CDR2 YSYEKL.